The 22 T cell receptor beta chains reported below all come from one sample, sequenced in a study of tissue T cells after allogeneic stem cell transplantation. Sequenced by immunoSEQ multiplex PCR; TCRdb stores in-frame clones only, minus some. The sample contains approximately 20,000 clones, approximately 70% of which appear only once. Sequenced sample: blood. These receptors originate from a female BALB/c mouse in good health. This mouse strain has H2-d as its MHC haplotype.

Details on this clone: Gene names denote mouse genes. The CDR3 goes on 1 residue after the read ends, and that part is filled in from the germline J gene. The chain joins TRBV19 to TRBJ2-4; 7 nucleotides align to TRBD1. The CDR3 spans 14 residues. CDR1 is FNHDT, CDR2 SITEND, per germline (reference sequence). Germline trimming cut 5 bases from V and 3 bases from J; bases unmatched to any gene: 6. The DNA read from the CDR3 is TGTGCCAGCAGCCAGGGACAGCTCCAAAACACCTTGTAC. Protein: CASSQGQLQNTLY. The whole CDR3 protein is CASSQGQLQNTLYF.

About this clone itself: Germline and genes here are mouse. The CDR3 end falls 1 residue outside the read, so it is completed with the germline J gene. The sample holds other DNA sequences that translate to the same CDR3. This chain links TRBV31 with TRBJ2-4; 11 bases are a match to TRBD2. V gave up 1 base and J gave up 0 bases; unmatched junction bases: 3. The CDR3 is 16 amino acids. CDR1 GKSSPN and CDR2 SITVG come from the germline V gene. The CDR3 is CAWSPGTGGSQNTLYF. The DNA read from the CDR3 is TGTGCCTGGAGTCCTGGGACTGGGGGTAGTCAAAACACCTTGTAC.

Concerning this clone: These gene names are mouse names. The read ends 1 residue before the CDR3 terminus; that terminus is restored from the germline J gene. This chain joins TRBV2 and TRBJ2-5, with D unresolved. V gave up 0 bases and J gave up 3 bases, with 4 bases separating them. The length of the CDR3 is 13 residues. CDR1 is LGHNA and CDR2 is YSYQKL in the germline V gene. The covered CDR3 bases are TGTGCCAGCAGCCAAGAGGGACAAGACACCCAGTAC. It specifies CASSQEGQDTQY. The CDR3 in full is CASSQEGQDTQYF.

On this clone itself: Gene labels here are mouse ones. The CDR3 goes on 1 residue after the read ends, and that part is filled in from the germline J gene. The chain has TRBV13-3 and TRBJ2-5; TRBD2 agrees at 10 bases. The CDR3 spans 16 residues. CDR1 and CDR2 from the germline V gene are NNHDY and SYVADS. V was pared by 2 bases and J by 3 bases, with 6 bases of the junction left unmatched. The CDR3 DNA, read in part, is TGTGCCAGCAGTGAAGCTGGGGGGGCGCCTCAAGACACCCAGTAC. Its translation is CASSEAGGAPQDTQY. The whole CDR3 region reads CASSEAGGAPQDTQYF.

Details on this clone: Mouse gene names and germline throughout. With the read ending 1 residue before the CDR3 end, the germline J gene is used to fill in that end. The V gene is TRBV19, the J gene TRBJ2-5; 10 bases are a match to TRBD2. Per germline, CDR1 FNHDT and CDR2 SITEND (reference sequence). After removal of 2 bases from V and 3 bases from J, the junction contained 0 bases not matched to a gene. The CDR3 is 14 residues long. The covered CDR3 bases are TGTGCCAGCAGTATGGGACTGGGGCAAGACACCCAGTAC. Encoded protein: CASSMGLGQDTQY. The whole CDR3 sequence reads CASSMGLGQDTQYF. The full variable domain, completed using reference TRBV19 and TRBJ2-5, is GGIITQTPKFLIGQEGQKLTLKCQQNFNHDTMYWYRQDSGKGLRLIYYSITENDLQKGDLSEGYDASREKKSSFSLTVTSAQKNEMAVFLCASSMGLGQDTQYFGPGTRLLVL.

Worth noting for this clone: Gene and germline names: mouse. The read falls 1 residue short of the CDR3 end, and the missing part is taken from the germline J gene. V and J are TRBV2 and TRBJ2-5; D unclear. Trimming cost V 3 bases and J 3 bases, with 4 bases left between them. In germline, CDR1 is LGHNA, CDR2 YSYQKL. There are 12 residues in the CDR3. The CDR3: CASSHGQDTQYF. CDR3 bases read: TGTGCCAGCAGCCACGGTCAAGACACCCAGTAC.

Turning to this clone: Gene names and germline refer to mouse. The CDR3 end lies 1 residue beyond the end of the read and is filled in from the germline J gene. The chain is built from TRBV20 and TRBJ2-3; the D gene is possibly TRBD1 (7 bases). The CDR3 length is 14 residues. Trimming took off 2 bases at V and 0 bases at J, with 9 bases between the two ends. Germline V gene data show CDR1 as GFQATS and CDR2 as STVNSAI. CDR3: CGARKGASAETLYF. The part of the CDR3 DNA that was read is TGTGGTGCTAGGAAGGGGGCTAGTGCAGAAACGCTGTAT.

This clone was detected once. Gene labels here are mouse ones. From the germline J gene comes the end of the CDR3, since the read stops 1 residue before it. The chain links TRBV17 to TRBJ2-4; 10 bases fit TRBD1. The V segment lost 1 base and the J segment 0 bases; nucleotides outside the gene matches: 4. Germline V gene lookup returns CDR1 MNHDT and CDR2 YYDKIL. The CDR3 length is 17 residues. The CDR3 DNA, read in part, is TGTGCTAGCAGTAGAGCGACAGGGGGCAGAAGTCAAAACACCTTGTAC. It specifies CASSRATGGRSQNTLY. In full, the CDR3 reads CASSRATGGRSQNTLYF.

On this clone itself: Gene labels here are mouse ones. The read comes to an end 1 residue before the CDR3 does, leaving the germline J gene to fill in the end. J is TRBJ1-5 and V is TRBV13-1; possible D gene TRBD1, 6 bases. V was pared by 2 bases and J by 0 bases, with 12 bases between. CDR3 length: 16 residues. Germline values: CDR1 NSHNY, CDR2 SYGAGN. The DNA read from the CDR3 is TGTGCCAGCAGTGACGGGAGACAGGATAACAACCAGGCTCCGCTT. It yields the protein CASSDGRQDNNQAPL. The full CDR3 protein reads CASSDGRQDNNQAPLF.

To note about this clone: One junction end disagrees with the germline gene, perhaps due to a read error. The gene symbols are mouse symbols. The read falls 1 residue short of the CDR3 end, and the missing part is taken from the germline J gene. The chain couples TRBV20 to TRBJ1-3; 9 bases are a match to TRBD1. CDR1 GFQATS and CDR2 STVNSAI come from the germline V gene. The CDR3 is 14 amino acids. The CDR3 spells CGARDRVSGNTLYF. The part of the CDR3 DNA that was read is TGTGGTGCCAGGGACAGGGTTTCTGGAAATACGCTCTAT.

On this clone itself: Each gene name is a mouse one. The read gets to within 1 residue of the CDR3 end, and the germline J gene fills in the rest. This rearrangement joins TRBV13-1 to TRBJ1-4, with a possible D match to TRBD1 (6 bases). Germline V gene sequence: CDR1 NSHNY, CDR2 SYGAGN. This CDR3 has 14 amino acids. Trimming removed 5 bases at V and 1 base at J, with 9 bases between. Partial CDR3 DNA: TGTGCCAGCAGGGGGGGGCCTTCCAACGAAAGATTATTT. Residues: CASRGGPSNERLF. The complete CDR3 sequence is CASRGGPSNERLFF. The variable domain in full, with the rest retrieved from reference TRBV13-1 and TRBJ1-4, is EAAVTQSPRNKVTVTGGNVTLSCRQTNSHNYMYWYRQDTGHGLRLIHYSYGAGNLRIGDVPDGYKATRTTQEDFFLLLELASPSQTSLYFCASRGGPSNERLFFGHGTKLSVL.

In the case of this clone: Gene names are mouse gene names. The read ends 1 residue shy of where the CDR3 ends; the end is completed using the germline J gene. The genes are TRBV13-2 and TRBJ2-7; 10 bases align to TRBD2. V gave up 2 bases and J gave up 4 bases; unmatched junction bases: 3. This CDR3 contains 14 residues. The germline V gene has CDR1 NNHNN and CDR2 SYGAGS (reference sequence). CDR3 sequence: CASGDPGGAYEQYF. The sequenced part of the CDR3 DNA is TGTGCCAGCGGTGACCCTGGGGGGGCATATGAACAGTAC.

In the case of this clone: Here the gene names and germline are mouse. The observed sequence ends 1 residue before the CDR3 terminus, with the missing tail filled in from the germline J gene. This chain links TRBV13-1 with TRBJ1-4; D gene uncertain. The V gene lost 0 bases and the J gene lost 6 bases, with 3 bases spanning the gap. The CDR3 sequence is 12 residues long. CDR1 NSHNY and CDR2 SYGAGN come from the germline V gene. CDR3 DNA (partial): TGTGCCAGCAGTGATGCTGACGAAAGATTATTT. This codes for CASSDADERLF. The whole CDR3 reads CASSDADERLFF.

This clone came up a few times. These gene names are mouse names. Read sequence stops 1 residue before the CDR3 end, and the germline J gene provides the missing end. The rearrangement links TRBV14 to TRBJ1-5, with D possibly being TRBD1 (5 bases). V lost 5 bases, J lost 7 bases, and 10 bases lay in between. Germline values: CDR1 SGHDT, CDR2 FRDEAV. This CDR3 has 12 amino acids. The covered CDR3 bases are TGTGCCAGCAGCTCTGACAGTCAGGCTCCGCTT. It specifies CASSSDSQAPL. The CDR3 in full is CASSSDSQAPLF.

For this clone: Here the gene names and germline are mouse. The read is 1 residue too short to cover the CDR3 end, so that end is filled in from the germline J gene. The gene calls are TRBV13-2 and TRBJ1-5; 8 bases agree with TRBD1. V lost 0 bases and J lost 4; bases outside the gene matches: 9. This CDR3 has 17 amino acids. Germline CDR1 and CDR2: NNHNN and SYGAGS (reference sequence). This CDR3 reads CASGDAAGGAINQAPLF. The CDR3 bases that were read are TGTGCCAGCGGTGATGCGGCAGGGGGCGCGATTAACCAGGCTCCGCTT.

This clone was seen a single time. The genes are named according to mouse. With the read ending 1 residue before the CDR3 end, the germline J gene is used to fill in that end. In the same sample, other DNA sequences code for this CDR3. The chain couples TRBV13-2 to TRBJ2-5; the D gene could be TRBD1 or TRBD2 (7 bases each). Trimming removed 2 bases at V and 6 bases at J, with 10 bases between. From germline, CDR1 is NNHNN and CDR2 SYGAGS (reference sequence). The CDR3 totals 13 residues. The CDR3 is CASGDRGGDTQYF. Partial CDR3 DNA: TGTGCCAGCGGTGACAGGGGGGGGGACACCCAGTAC.

Points on this clone: These gene names are mouse names. The CDR3 end lies 1 residue beyond the end of the read and is filled in from the germline J gene. The chain uses TRBV5 and TRBJ2-1; no firm D call. Trimming stripped 3 bases from V and 1 base from J, with 4 bases between. CDR3 length equals 13 residues. In germline, CDR1 is LGHNA, CDR2 YNLKQL (reference sequence). The CDR3 DNA, read in part, is TGTGCCAGCAGCCAGGACAACTATGCTGAGCAGTTC. This sequence encodes CASSQDNYAEQF. The whole CDR3 is CASSQDNYAEQFF.

For this clone: The gene names here belong to mouse. With the read ending 1 residue before the CDR3 end, the germline J gene is used to fill in that end. The V gene is TRBV5, the J gene TRBJ2-2; 10 positions agree with TRBD1. Germline lookup yields CDR1 LGHNA and CDR2 YNLKQL (reference sequence). The length of the CDR3 is 16 residues. Germline trimming cut 5 bases from V and 1 base from J; bases unmatched to any gene: 4. CDR3 DNA (partial): TGTGCCAGCAGCTCCGGGACAGGGGTAAACACCGGGCAGCTCTAC. Translated: CASSSGTGVNTGQLY. The whole CDR3 region reads CASSSGTGVNTGQLYF.

Turning to this clone: Gene names refer to mouse genes. The read comes to an end 1 residue before the CDR3 does, leaving the germline J gene to fill in the end. The V and J genes are TRBV2 and TRBJ2-3; D is unresolved. CDR1 LGHNA and CDR2 YSYQKL come from the germline V gene. The V end lost 0 bases, the J end lost 1 base, and 5 bases lay between the germline ends. This CDR3 is 14 amino acids long. The CDR3 sequence is CASSQDPGAETLYF. Incomplete CDR3 DNA: TGTGCCAGCAGCCAAGACCCAGGTGCAGAAACGCTGTAT.

Notes on this clone: Gene names are the mouse ones. The observed sequence ends 1 residue before the CDR3 terminus, with the missing tail filled in from the germline J gene. This sequence joins TRBV13-1 and TRBJ1-2; a possible D gene is TRBD1 (5 bases). Germline V CDR1 and CDR2: NSHNY, SYGAGN. The CDR3 extends over 14 amino acids. V was cut by 0 bases and J by 6 bases, with 12 bases left in between. CDR3 amino acids: CASSDAGGRTDYTF. The sequenced part of the CDR3 DNA is TGTGCCAGCAGTGATGCGGGGGGGAGGACCGACTACACC.

Concerning this clone: Genes and germline come from the mouse. CDR3 sequence reads: CASSQTGSAEQFF. CDR3 DNA, as far as it was read: TGTGCCAGCAGCCAAACAGGGTCTGCTGAGCAGTTC. The J gene is TRBJ2-1, the V gene TRBV5, with a weak D call TRBD1 (6 bases). Read sequence stops 1 residue before the CDR3 end, and the germline J gene provides the missing end. The CDR3 loop spans 13 amino acids. Germline V gene lookup returns CDR1 LGHNA and CDR2 YNLKQL (reference sequence). Trimming removed 2 bases from V and 6 bases from J, with 8 bases in between.

This clone was counted only a few times. The genes are named according to mouse. Read sequence stops 1 residue before the CDR3 end, and the germline J gene provides the missing end. The genes are TRBV4 and TRBJ2-7, with unresolved D. The length of the CDR3 is 14 residues. The V and J ends lost 6 bases and 0 bases respectively, with 12 bases between them. CDR1 and CDR2 (germline): LGHDT, YNNKQL (reference sequence). The CDR3 DNA, read in part, is TGTGCCAGCAGTCCTTTGGCGAGCTCCTATGAACAGTAC. Translated: CASSPLASSYEQY. The CDR3 as a whole reads CASSPLASSYEQYF.